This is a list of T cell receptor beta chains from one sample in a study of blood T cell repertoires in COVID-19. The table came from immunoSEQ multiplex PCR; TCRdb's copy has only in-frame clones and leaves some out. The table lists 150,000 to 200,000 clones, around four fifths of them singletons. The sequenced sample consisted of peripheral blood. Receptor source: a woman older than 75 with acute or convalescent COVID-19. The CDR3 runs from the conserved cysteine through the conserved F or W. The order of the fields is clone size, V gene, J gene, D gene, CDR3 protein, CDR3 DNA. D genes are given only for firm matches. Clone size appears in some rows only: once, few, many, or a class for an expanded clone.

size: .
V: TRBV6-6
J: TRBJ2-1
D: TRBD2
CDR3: CASSRRTSGTNEQFF
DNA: TGTGCCAGCAGCCGACGGACTAGCGGAACGAATGAGCAGTTCTTC

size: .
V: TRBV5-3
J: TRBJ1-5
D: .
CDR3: CARSLVYRDTHSNQPQHF
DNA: TGTGCCAGAAGCTTGGTATATAGGGACACACATAGCAATCAGCCCCAGCATTTT

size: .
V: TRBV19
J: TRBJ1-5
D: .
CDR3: CASSVLTGYSNQPQHF
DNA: TGTGCCAGTAGTGTGCTGACAGGCTATAGCAATCAGCCCCAGCATTTT

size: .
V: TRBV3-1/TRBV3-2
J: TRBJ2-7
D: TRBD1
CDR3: CASSPRTGRGEQYF
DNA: TGTGCCAGCAGCCCAAGGACAGGGCGGGGAGAGCAGTACTTC

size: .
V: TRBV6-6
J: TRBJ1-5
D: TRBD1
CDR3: CASSPGQGFDQPQHF
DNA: TGTGCCAGCAGCCCGGGACAGGGTTTTGATCAGCCCCAGCATTTT

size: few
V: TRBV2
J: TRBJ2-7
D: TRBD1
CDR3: CASSRDRGIIYEQYF
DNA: TGTGCCAGCAGTCGGGACAGGGGGATTATCTACGAGCAGTACTTC

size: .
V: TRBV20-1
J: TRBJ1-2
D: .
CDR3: CSARRGPGYTF
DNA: TGCAGTGCTAGGCGGGGGCCTGGCTACACCTTC

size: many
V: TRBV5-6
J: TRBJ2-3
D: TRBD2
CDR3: CASSPGLAGVDTQYF
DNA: TGTGCCAGCAGCCCGGGACTAGCGGGGGTGGATACGCAGTATTTT

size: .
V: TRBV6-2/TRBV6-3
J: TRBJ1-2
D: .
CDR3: CASSSTGIRYGYTF
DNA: TGTGCCAGCAGTTCCACAGGGATACGATATGGCTACACCTTC

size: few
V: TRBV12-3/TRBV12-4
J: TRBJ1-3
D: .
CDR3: CASNSEYQNTIYF
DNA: TGTGCCAGCAATTCGGAGTACCAGAACACCATATATTTT

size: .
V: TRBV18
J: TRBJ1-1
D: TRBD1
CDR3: CASSPGTGGLTEAFF
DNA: TGTGCCAGCTCACCAGGGACAGGGGGTTTGACTGAAGCTTTCTTT

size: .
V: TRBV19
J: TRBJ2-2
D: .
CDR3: CASPDRNTGELFF
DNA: TGTGCCAGTCCGGACAGAAACACCGGGGAGCTGTTTTTT

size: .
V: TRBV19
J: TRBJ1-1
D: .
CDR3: CASSIRGGNTEAFF
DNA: TGTGCCAGTAGTATTCGAGGGGGGAACACTGAAGCTTTCTTT

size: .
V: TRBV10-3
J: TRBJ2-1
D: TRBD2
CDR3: CAISGYGTSGSGDEQFF
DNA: TGTGCCATCAGTGGATATGGGACTAGCGGGAGTGGGGATGAGCAGTTCTTC

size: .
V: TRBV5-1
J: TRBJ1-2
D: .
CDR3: CASSSTDNYGYTF
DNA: TGCGCCAGCAGCTCGACAGACAACTATGGCTACACCTTC

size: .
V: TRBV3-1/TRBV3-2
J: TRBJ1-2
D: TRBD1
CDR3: CASSPWDRAEGGYTF
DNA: TGTGCCAGCAGCCCCTGGGACAGGGCCGAGGGTGGCTACACCTTC

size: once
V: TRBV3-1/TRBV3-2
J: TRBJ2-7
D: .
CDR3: CASSPETASYEQYF
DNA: TGTGCCAGCAGCCCCGAGACAGCCTCCTACGAGCAGTACTTC

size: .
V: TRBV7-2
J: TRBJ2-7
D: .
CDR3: CASSRSYEQYF
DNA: TGTGCCAGCAGCCGTTCCTACGAGCAGTACTTC

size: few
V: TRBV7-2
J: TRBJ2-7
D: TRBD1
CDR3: CASRMDRSAEQYF
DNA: TGTGCCAGCAGGATGGACAGGTCGGCCGAGCAGTACTTC

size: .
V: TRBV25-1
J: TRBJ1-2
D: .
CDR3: CASSELRGGYTF
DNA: TGTGCCAGCAGTGAATTAAGGGGTGGCTACACCTTC

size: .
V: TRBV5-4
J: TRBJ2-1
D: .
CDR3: CASSHSTGYNEQFF
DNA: TGTGCCAGCAGCCACAGCACAGGTTACAATGAGCAGTTCTTC

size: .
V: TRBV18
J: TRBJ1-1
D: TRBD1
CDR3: CASSPGTGNTEAFF
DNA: TGTGCCAGCTCGCCAGGGACAGGGAACACTGAAGCTTTCTTT

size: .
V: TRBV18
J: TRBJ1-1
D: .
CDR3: CASSPTGTFEAFF
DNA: TGTGCCAGCTCCCCCACCGGGACATTTGAAGCTTTCTTT

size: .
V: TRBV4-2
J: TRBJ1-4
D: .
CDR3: CASSHEIQTGTLFF
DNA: TGTGCCAGCAGCCACGAGATACAAACAGGGACCCTGTTTTTT

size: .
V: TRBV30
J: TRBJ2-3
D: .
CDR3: CAWSPNTDTQYF
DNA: TGTGCCTGGAGCCCTAACACAGATACGCAGTATTTT

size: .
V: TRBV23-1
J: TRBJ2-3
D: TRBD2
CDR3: CASKRGAIVADTQYF
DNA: TGCGCCAGCAAGCGGGGGGCGATTGTGGCAGATACGCAGTATTTT

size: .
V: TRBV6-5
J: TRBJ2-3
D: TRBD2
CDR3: CASSYVGGTDTQYF
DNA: TGTGCCAGCAGTTACGTGGGGGGGACAGATACGCAGTATTTT

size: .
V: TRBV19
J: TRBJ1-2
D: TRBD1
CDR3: CASSIVAGGGYTF
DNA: TGTGCCAGTAGTATAGTCGCAGGGGGCGGCTACACCTTC

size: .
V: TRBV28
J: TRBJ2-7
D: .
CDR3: CASSPRGGYEQYF
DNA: TGTGCCAGCAGTCCCCGCGGAGGGTACGAGCAGTACTTC

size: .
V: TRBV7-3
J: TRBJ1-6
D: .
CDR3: CASSLRQAPNSPLHF
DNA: TGTGCCAGCAGCTTAAGGCAGGCCCCAAATTCACCCCTCCACTTT

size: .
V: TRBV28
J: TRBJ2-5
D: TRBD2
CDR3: CASSSTLSGIGTQYF
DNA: TGTGCCAGCAGTTCCACCCTCAGCGGGATCGGGACCCAGTACTTC

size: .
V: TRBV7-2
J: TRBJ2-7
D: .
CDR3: CASSLQGLVEQYF
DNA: TGTGCCAGCAGCTTACAGGGCCTGGTCGAGCAGTACTTC

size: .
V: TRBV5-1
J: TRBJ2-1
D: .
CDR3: CASSLGLWRSSYNEQFF
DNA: TGCGCCAGCAGCTTGGGCTTATGGCGGAGTTCCTACAATGAGCAGTTCTTC

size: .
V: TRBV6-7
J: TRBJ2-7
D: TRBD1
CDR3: CASSLGQGAYEQYF
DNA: TGTGCCAGCAGTTTAGGACAGGGTGCCTACGAGCAGTACTTC

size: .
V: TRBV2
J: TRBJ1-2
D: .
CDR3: CASSEAGADYGYTF
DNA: TGTGCCAGCAGTGAGGCAGGGGCGGATTATGGCTACACCTTC

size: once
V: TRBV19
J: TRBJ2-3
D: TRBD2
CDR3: CASNIVGTSGGTTDTQYF
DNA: TGTGCCAGTAATATAGTGGGGACTAGCGGGGGGACCACAGATACGCAGTATTTT

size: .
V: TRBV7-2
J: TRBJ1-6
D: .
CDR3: CASSLGGGGNSPLHF
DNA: TGTGCCAGCAGCTTAGGCGGGGGTGGCAATTCACCCCTCCACTTT

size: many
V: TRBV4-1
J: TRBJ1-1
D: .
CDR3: CASSQGPSGRTEAFF
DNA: TGCGCCAGCAGCCAAGGACCCAGCGGGAGGACTGAAGCTTTCTTT

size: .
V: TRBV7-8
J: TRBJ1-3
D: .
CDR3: CASSRDTARGTIYF
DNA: TGTGCCAGCAGCCGAGACACCGCCCGCGGCACCATATATTTT

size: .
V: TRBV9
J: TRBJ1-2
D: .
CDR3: CASSVELEGYGYTF
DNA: TGTGCCAGCAGCGTAGAGCTGGAGGGATATGGCTACACCTTC

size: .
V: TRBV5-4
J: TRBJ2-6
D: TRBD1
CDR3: CASSSGQTGFGANVLTF
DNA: TGTGCCAGCAGCTCTGGGCAGACAGGGTTCGGGGCCAACGTCCTGACTTTC

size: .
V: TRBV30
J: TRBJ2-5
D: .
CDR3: CAWNEGVKTQYF
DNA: TGTGCCTGGAACGAGGGTGTAAAGACCCAGTACTTC

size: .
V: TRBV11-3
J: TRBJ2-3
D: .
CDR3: CASSFLDGQDTQYF
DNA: TGTGCCAGCAGCTTCCTGGATGGGCAAGATACGCAGTATTTT

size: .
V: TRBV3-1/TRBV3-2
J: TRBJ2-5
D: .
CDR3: CASSHPLLDQETQYF
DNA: TGTGCCAGCAGCCACCCTCTATTAGACCAAGAGACCCAGTACTTC

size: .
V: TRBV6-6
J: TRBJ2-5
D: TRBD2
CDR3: CASGTSGGTRETQYF
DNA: TGTGCCAGCGGGACTAGCGGGGGGACACGGGAGACCCAGTACTTC